There are a few counts of the clone carrying this TCR beta chain. What it binds is not known. Likely a read error: the CDR3 ends without its conserved phenylalanine or tryptophan. This entry comes from a study of molecular identifiers for immune sequencing clone quantification. Regarding the study as a whole: Naive cells had under 1% of molecules in clones above 20 RNA copies, effectors over 99%.

Previously published methods and listed TCR primers were used for the bulk TCR libraries. A single record per CDR3 protein comes from TCRdb applying MiXCR to the PCR reads. In the table there are 400,000 to 600,000 distinct CDR3 sequences, 25% of which are singletons. Source material for naive CD8 libraries was 20,000 to 1,000,000 sorted cells, with 10%, 30% or 50% RNA. There are 15 residues in the CDR3. Trimming pared 4 bases from V and 4 bases from J, leaving 17 bases between. The germline V gene has CDR1 SEHNR and CDR2 FQNEAQ (reference sequence). This TCR came from a human donor in good health. Some libraries in this study had Jurkat cell RNA spiked in. The chain recombines TRBV7-9 with TRBJ2-7; D call uncertain. The sample taken for sequencing was naive CD8+ T cells from blood, with Jurkat cell RNA spiked in. Specified subset: FACS-sorted CD8+CD4-CCR7+CD45RA+ naive T cells. The CDR3 sequence: CASSSAPTPAYEQYS. DNA for the CDR3: TGTGCCAGCAGCTCCGCCCCCACTCCTGCGTACGAGCAGTACTCC.